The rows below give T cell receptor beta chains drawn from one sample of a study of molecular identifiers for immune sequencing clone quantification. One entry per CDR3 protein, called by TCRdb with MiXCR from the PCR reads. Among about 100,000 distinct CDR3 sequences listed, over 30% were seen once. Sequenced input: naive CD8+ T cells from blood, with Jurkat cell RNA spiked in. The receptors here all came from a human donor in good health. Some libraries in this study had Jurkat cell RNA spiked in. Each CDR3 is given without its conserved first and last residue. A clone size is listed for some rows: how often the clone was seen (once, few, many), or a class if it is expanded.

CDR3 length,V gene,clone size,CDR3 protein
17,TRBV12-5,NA,ASGPTAPQGTEVGQPQH
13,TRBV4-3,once,ASSQFVTNSYVQY
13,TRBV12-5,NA,ASAWGRGESDTQY
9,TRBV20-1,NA,SASHSYEQY
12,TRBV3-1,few,ASSQGAGGETQY
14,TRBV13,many,ASSLEIRSQDDTQY
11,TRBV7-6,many,ASAGHSGNTIY
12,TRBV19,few,ASSPRWTGYEQY
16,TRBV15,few,ATGTGPLTSGRVNEQF
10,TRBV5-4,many,ASSLVASEQY
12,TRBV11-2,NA,ASSLGQGIYEQY
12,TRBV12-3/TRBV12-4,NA,ASILGQPTDTQY
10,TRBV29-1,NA,SVAAGFYEQY
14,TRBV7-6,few,ASSLRFSGGRGTQY
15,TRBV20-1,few,SAKPWTGETSGNTIY
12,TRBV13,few,ASSPGTGNTEAF
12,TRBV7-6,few,ASSLGGGNTEAF
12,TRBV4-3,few,ASSQALEFWEQF
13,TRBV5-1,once,ASSPDSSNTGELF
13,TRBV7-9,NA,ASCLVDRVGETQN
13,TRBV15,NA,ATKAGGWGTDTQY
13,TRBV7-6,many,ASSLGAVTTDTQY
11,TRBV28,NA,ATRRAGAPEQF
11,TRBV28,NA,ASSDTRGSPLH
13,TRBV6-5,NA,ASRTKSRLTYEQY
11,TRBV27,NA,ASSSGMTYEQY
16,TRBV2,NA,ASSGYLASGGRLETQY
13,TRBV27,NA,ASSQFSGSRETQY
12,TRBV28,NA,ASGHDAGDQPQH
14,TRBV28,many,ASSPRTGYSNQPQH
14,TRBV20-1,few,SARDGRGIAYNEQF
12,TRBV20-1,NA,SARDPDVNYEQY
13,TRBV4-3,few,ASSQAYRGSYEQY
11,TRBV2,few,ASNGGSVYEQY
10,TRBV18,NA,ASNDLNTEAF
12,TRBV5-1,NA,ASSLGQSWYEQY
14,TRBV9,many,ASSTHRDFENTEAF
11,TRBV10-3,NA,AITASGTDTQY
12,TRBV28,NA,ASSRDTFTGELF
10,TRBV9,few,ASSAIPDTQY
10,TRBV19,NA,ASMGQAYEQY
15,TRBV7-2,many,ASSLWGGRHSNQPQH
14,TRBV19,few,ASSIPRDPLAGELF
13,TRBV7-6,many,ASSPVPKGKNIQY
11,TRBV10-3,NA,AILAGALNEQF
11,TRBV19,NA,ASKDHLSYEQF
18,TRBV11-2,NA,ATPTGETSGRDSDTGELF
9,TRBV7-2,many,ASSPGLIKY
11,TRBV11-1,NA,ASAYNSGNTIY
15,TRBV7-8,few,ASSRPLNSFGLDTQY